This T cell receptor beta chain was profiled in a study of cytomegalovirus exposure and HLA in healthy donors. Trimming removed 0 bases from V and 4 bases from J; junction bases left unmatched: 5. The CDR3 runs to 15 residues. The germline V gene has CDR1 LNHDA and CDR2 SQIVND (reference sequence). PCR was performed using 60 Vbeta and 13 Jbeta primers. Libraries were prepared by immunoSEQ multiplex PCR; TCRdb keeps only in-frame clonotypes and omits some of them. This repertoire shows fewer than 200,000 clones, 70% to 85% found once; its top ten account for 2% to 2.5%. What was sequenced was PBMCs. The chain employs TRBV19 and TRBJ1-2; 7 bases agree with TRBD1. This clonotype originated in a human donor in good health. The CDR3 DNA is TGTGCCAGTAGTATAGAACGGGACAGCGGCTATGGCTACACCTTC. It is translated as CASSIERDSGYGYTF.